Below, 11 T cell receptor beta chains from the same sample are listed, as sequenced in a study of post-analysis software for immune sequencing data. The antigens these receptors bind are not known. Libraries were made from TCR beta cDNA, and they carried unique molecular identifiers. TCRdb recomputed calls from the PCR reads with MiXCR, one row per CDR3 protein. Of approximately 770,000 distinct CDR3 sequences in the sample, about 43% were seen once. Study-wide points: Relative to controls, patients had five TRBV segments at higher frequency, with TRBV5-6, TRBV5-1 and TRBV20-1 among these.

The specimen was blood. The receptor source for this set is a girl aged 5-17 years with multiple sclerosis.

As concerns this clonotype: Germline is not matched at one junction end, which may reflect a read error. This chain uses TRBV5-5 with TRBJ2-1, with TRBD1 identical over 12 bases. This CDR3 contains 19 residues. Germline CDR1 reads SGHKS; CDR2 reads YYEKEE (reference sequence). The chain's CDR3 is CASSTGQGAEGVHYNEQFF. Written as DNA, the CDR3 is TGTGCCAGCAGCACGGGACAGGGGGCTGAGGGAGTACACTACAATGAGCAGTTCTTT.

The rearrangement joins TRBV3-1 to TRBJ1-2, with D possibly matching TRBD1 (5 bases). The CDR3 totals 14 residues. The germline CDR1 and CDR2 sequences are LGHDT and YNNKEL (reference sequence). Trimming took off 0 bases at V and 4 bases at J, with 9 bases between the two ends. CDR3 nucleotide sequence: TGTGCCAGCAGCCAAGATGGGGGGTTCTATGGCTACACCTTC. It specifies CASSQDGGFYGYTF.

Remarks on this clonotype: Germline and junction disagree at one end, which may indicate a read error. V is TRBV5-5 and J is TRBJ2-3, with TRBD2 matching 7 bases. Germline assignment: CDR1 SGHKS and CDR2 YYEKEE (reference sequence). The CDR3 runs to 15 residues. The CDR3 DNA follows: TGTGCCAGCAGCCTCGGGACGACTAGCACAGATACGCAGGATTTT. It yields the protein CASSLGTTSTDTQDF.

There are a few counts of this clonotype. The rearrangement uses TRBV5-1 and TRBJ1-2; the match to TRBD1 covers 7 bases. CDR1 is SGHRS, CDR2 YFSETQ, per germline. The ends lost 2 bases at V and 3 bases at J; junction bases unmatched: 7. The CDR3 covers 15 residues. Here the CDR3 DNA reads TGCGCCAGCAGCTTCCGACAGGGAAATGACTATGGCTACACCTTC. Translating it yields CASSFRQGNDYGYTF.

The V and J genes are TRBV28 and TRBJ1-4; D remains unclear. This CDR3 is built from 13 residues. CDR1 and CDR2 from the germline V gene are MDHEN and SYDVKM. Deletions cut 7 bases from V and 4 bases from J, with 10 bases between. This chain's CDR3 is CASTDGDNEKLFF. Written as DNA, the CDR3 is TGTGCCAGCACCGACGGGGATAATGAAAAACTGTTTTTT.

This chain joins TRBV7-9 and TRBJ1-1; 8 nucleotides align to TRBD1. V gave up 5 bases and J gave up 5 bases; unmatched junction bases: 10. CDR1 and CDR2 (germline): SEHNR, FQNEAQ (reference sequence). CDR3 size: 15 residues. The CDR3 loop is CASSPSRTGGTEAFF. The CDR3 nucleotides read TGTGCCAGCAGCCCTAGCCGAACAGGGGGGACTGAAGCTTTCTTT.

Notes on this clonotype: One end of the junction varies from germline; a read error may be responsible. V and J are TRBV11-1 and TRBJ2-5; D unresolved. In germline, CDR1 is SGHAT, CDR2 FQDESV (reference sequence). The CDR3 contains 14 residues. The CDR3 reads CARSLVAGRETQYF. The CDR3 DNA follows: TGTGCCCGCAGCTTAGTAGCAGGAAGGGAGACCCAGTACTTC. Full variable domain (missing parts from reference TRBV11-1 and TRBJ2-5): EAEVAQSPRYKITEKSQAVAFWCDPISGHATLYWYRQILGQGPELLVQFQDESVVDDSQLPKDRFSAERLKGVDSTLKIQPAELGDSAMYLCARSLVAGRETQYFGPGTRLLVL.

V gene TRBV24-1 combines with J gene TRBJ2-5; tentative D call: TRBD1 (5 bases). With 7 bases removed from V and 2 bases from J, the gap between germline ends came to 16 bases. This CDR3 is built from 15 residues. Germline CDR1 and CDR2: KGHDR and SFDVKD. The CDR3: CATRSGATQQETQYF. The CDR3 nucleotides read TGTGCCACCAGGTCTGGGGCTACCCAACAAGAGACCCAGTACTTC.

The rearrangement uses TRBV5-6 and TRBJ2-7; 7 bases match TRBD2. The junction had 8 bases not matched to a gene; V was cut back by 2 bases and J by 3 bases. The CDR3 has 15 amino acids. The germline gives CDR1 SGHDT, CDR2 YYEEEE. The CDR3, as DNA: TGTGCCAGCAGCTTCACGGGGGGAGGCTACTACGAGCAGTACTTC. It is translated as CASSFTGGGYYEQYF. Full variable domain (outside the CDR3, taken from reference TRBV5-6 and TRBJ2-7): DAGVTQSPTHLIKTRGQQVTLRCSPKSGHDTVSWYQQALGQGPQFIFQYYEEEERQRGNFPDRFSGHQFPNYSSELNVNALLLGDSALYLCASSFTGGGYYEQYFGPGTRLTVT.

The CDR3 nucleotides read TGCAGTGCTAAAAGGGGACTAGCGCGGTACGAGCAGTACTTC. Protein product: CSAKRGLARYEQYF. The chain employs TRBV20-1 and TRBJ2-7; 10 bases agree with TRBD2. The CDR3 is made up of 14 amino acids. J lost 4 bases, V lost 4 bases, and 7 bases had no gene match. CDR1 is DFQATT, CDR2 SNEGSKA, per germline (reference sequence).

This clonotype was detected only a few times. The chain carries TRBV28 and TRBJ2-1, with 9 nucleotides matching TRBD2. Germline trimming cut 4 bases from V and 5 bases from J; bases unmatched to any gene: 12. Germline V gives CDR1 MDHEN, CDR2 SYDVKM. The CDR3 spans 17 residues. DNA of the CDR3: TGTGCCAGCAGTTATGCCTCCGGGACTAGCAGAAACAATGAGCAGTTCTTC. It codes for CASSYASGTSRNNEQFF.